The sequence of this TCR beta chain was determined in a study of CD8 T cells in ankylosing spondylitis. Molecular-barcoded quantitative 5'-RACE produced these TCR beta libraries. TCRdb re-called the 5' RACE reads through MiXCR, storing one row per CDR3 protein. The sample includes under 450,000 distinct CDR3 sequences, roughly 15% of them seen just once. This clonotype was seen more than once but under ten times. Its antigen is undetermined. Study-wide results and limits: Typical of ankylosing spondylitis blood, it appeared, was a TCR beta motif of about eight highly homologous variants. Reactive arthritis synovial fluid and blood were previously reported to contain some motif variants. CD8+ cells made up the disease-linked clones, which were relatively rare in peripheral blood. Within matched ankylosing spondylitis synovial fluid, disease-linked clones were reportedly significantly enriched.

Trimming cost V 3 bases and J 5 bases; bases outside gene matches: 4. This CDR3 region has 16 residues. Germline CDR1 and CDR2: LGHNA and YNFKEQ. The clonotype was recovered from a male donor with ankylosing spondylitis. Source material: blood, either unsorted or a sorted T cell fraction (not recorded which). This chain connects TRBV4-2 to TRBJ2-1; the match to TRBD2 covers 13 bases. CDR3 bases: TGTGCCAGCAGCCACTCCGGGACTAGCGGGGACAATGAGCAGTTCTTC. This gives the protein CASSHSGTSGDNEQFF.